This T cell receptor (beta chain) is from a study of post-analysis software for immune sequencing data. Germline lookup yields CDR1 SGHTA and CDR2 FQGTGA. The CDR3 consists of 14 residues. Trimming shortened V by 1 base and J by 4 bases, and 9 bases separated the two germline ends. Study-wide findings and caveats: Elevated frequency relative to controls characterized roughly 5 TRBV segments in patients, TRBV5-6, TRBV5-1 and TRBV20-1 among them. Normalized Chao1 diversity was significantly lower in multiple sclerosis patients than in controls.

Libraries were made from TCR beta cDNA, and they carried unique molecular identifiers. TCRdb analysed the PCR reads with MiXCR anew, one entry per CDR3 protein. Among 740,000 or so distinct CDR3 sequences listed, about 50% were seen once. In this sample, this clonotype turned up a few times. As yet, its antigen is unknown. This chain joins TRBV7-3 and TRBJ2-3; maybe TRBD1 (5 bases). This clonotype was sampled from a girl aged 5 to 17 with multiple sclerosis. Material: blood. CDR3: CASSLRGPADTQYF. The CDR3 DNA reads as TGTGCCAGCAGCTTAAGGGGCCCCGCAGATACGCAGTATTTT.